The source of this T cell receptor beta chain is a study of blood T cell repertoires in COVID-19. Turning to the study itself: T cells, B-cell-depleted T cells, or PBMCs supplied cDNA or gDNA.

In the authors' workflow: Amplification of reference gene primers provided the estimated nucleated cell counts. Profiling relied on immunoSEQ multiplex PCR, and the TCRdb table lists in-frame clones only, not all of them. The V and J calls and clone size were taken over from that table, and D and trimming were inferred from the DNA. The table shows roughly 140,000 clones, with 80% to 90% occurring only once. This CDR3 region has 16 residues. Trimming stripped 1 base from V and 4 bases from J, with 13 bases between. Per the germline V gene, CDR1 is SEHNR and CDR2 is FQNEAQ (reference sequence). Sequencing was carried out using peripheral blood. This TCR was sampled from a human donor in a cohort sampled during active COVID-19. The chain couples TRBV7-9 to TRBJ1-4, with D possibly being TRBD1 (5 bases). CDR3 amino acids: CASSLGVGQLNEKLFF. The DNA of the CDR3 is TGTGCCAGCAGCTTAGGAGTGGGGCAACTTAATGAAAAACTGTTTTTT.